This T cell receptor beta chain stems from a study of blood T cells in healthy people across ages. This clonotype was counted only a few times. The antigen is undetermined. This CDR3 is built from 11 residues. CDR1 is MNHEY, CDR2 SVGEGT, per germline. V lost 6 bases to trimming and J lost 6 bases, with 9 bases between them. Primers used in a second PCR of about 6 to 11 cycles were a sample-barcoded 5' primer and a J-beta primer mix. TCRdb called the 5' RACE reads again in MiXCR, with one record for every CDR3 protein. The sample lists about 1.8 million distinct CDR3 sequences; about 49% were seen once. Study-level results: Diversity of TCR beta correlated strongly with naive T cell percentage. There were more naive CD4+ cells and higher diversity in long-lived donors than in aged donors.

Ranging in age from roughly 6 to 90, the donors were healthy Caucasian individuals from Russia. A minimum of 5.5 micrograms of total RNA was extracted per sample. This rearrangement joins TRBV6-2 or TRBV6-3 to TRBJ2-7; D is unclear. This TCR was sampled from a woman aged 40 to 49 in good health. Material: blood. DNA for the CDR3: TGTGCCAGCAGGGACGATGGCGAGCAGTACTTC. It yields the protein CASRDDGEQYF.